The clone carrying this T cell receptor (beta chain) was seen only a few times. Its antigen is undetermined. Single viable CD3+CD4+CD8-CD45RO+ cells were sorted as the memory CD4+ T cells. Libraries were prepared by immunoSEQ multiplex PCR; TCRdb keeps only in-frame clonotypes and omits some of them. The sample lists around 40,000 clones, about 73% occurring once. The data are from a study of memory CD4+ T cells and cytomegalovirus serostatus. Study information: Healthy Belgian adult donors included roughly ten CMV-positive and more than 20 CMV-negative people. General observations from the study: Suggested: most of the CMV-linked TCR signature lies in CD4+ memory cells.

Germline values: CDR1 SGHRS, CDR2 YFSETQ. V lost 4 bases, J lost 5 bases, and 19 bases lay in between. This CDR3 is built from 15 residues. The receptor was isolated from an adult in good health and CMV-seronegative. The sample consisted of memory CD4+ T cells from blood. This chain uses TRBV5-1 with TRBJ2-7; D may be TRBD2 (6 bases). The CDR3 loop reads CASSLGGLPSDEQYF. CDR3 DNA sequence: TGCGCCAGCAGCCTGGGAGGACTACCCTCTGACGAGCAGTACTTC.